This T cell receptor (beta chain) is drawn from a study of control samples from healthy donors and cancer patients. Some clones are missing from TCRdb's copy, which holds only in-frame ones; the method was immunoSEQ multiplex PCR. The data show about 160,000 clones, around 90% seen once. Between the trimmed V and J ends, which lost 5 bases and 12 bases, there was a span of 14 bases. The CDR3 spans 12 residues. Germline V lookup: CDR1 SGHTA, CDR2 FQGNSA. The chain couples TRBV7-2 to TRBJ2-1; D is unclear. This sequence was found in a man aged 30-40 years in good health. Sequencing was performed on blood. CDR3 loop: CASSRSDIMQFF. The CDR3 DNA reads as TGTGCCAGCAGCCGATCCGACATAATGCAGTTCTTC. The variable domain in full, completed from reference TRBV7-2 and TRBJ2-1, reads GAGVSQSPSNKVTEKGKDVELRCDPISGHTALYWYRQSLGQGLEFLIYFQGNSAPDKSGLPSDRFSAERTGGSVSTLTIQRTQQEDSAVYLCASSRSDIMQFFGPGTRLTVL.